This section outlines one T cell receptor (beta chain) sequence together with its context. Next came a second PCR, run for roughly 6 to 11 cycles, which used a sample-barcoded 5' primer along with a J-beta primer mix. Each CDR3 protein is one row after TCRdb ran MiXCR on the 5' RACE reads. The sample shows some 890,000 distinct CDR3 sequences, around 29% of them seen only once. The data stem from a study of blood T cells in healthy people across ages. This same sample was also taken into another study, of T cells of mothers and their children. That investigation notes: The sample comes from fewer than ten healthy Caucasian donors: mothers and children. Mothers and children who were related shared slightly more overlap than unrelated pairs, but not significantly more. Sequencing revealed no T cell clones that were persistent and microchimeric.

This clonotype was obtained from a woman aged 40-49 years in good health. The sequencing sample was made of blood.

CDR3 nucleotides: TGTGCCAGCAGCCAAGAGTCGGGGGGAGGCACCTTC. Amino acids: CASSQESGGGTF. The chain uses TRBV3-1 and TRBJ1-2; maybe TRBD1 (5 bases). V was pared by 0 bases and J by 13 bases, with 12 bases between. CDR3 length: 12 amino acids. In germline, CDR1 is LGHDT, CDR2 YNNKEL (reference sequence).